The 3 T cell receptor beta chains listed next were all sequenced from one sample in a study of CD8 T cells in ankylosing spondylitis. In TCRdb, the 5' RACE reads were re-called with MiXCR into one record per CDR3 protein. This sample has 25,000 to 35,000 distinct CDR3 sequences; about 14% occur once, and the top ten carry around 40%. Sequences were obtained from blood. Receptors were obtained from a male donor with ankylosing spondylitis or in good health (not recorded which).

This clonotype occurred a few times. CDR3 sequence reads: CASSLAEGTEAFF. The CDR3 DNA follows: TGTGCCAGCAGCTTAGCTGAGGGGACTGAAGCTTTCTTT. J is TRBJ1-1 and V is TRBV7-9; D perhaps matches TRBD1 (5 bases). Germline V gene lookup returns CDR1 SEHNR and CDR2 FQNEAQ (reference sequence). Deletions cut 0 bases from V and 5 bases from J, with 7 bases between. This CDR3 is built from 13 residues.

V and J are TRBV6-2 or TRBV6-3 and TRBJ2-1; 9 nucleotides match TRBD2. CDR1 MNHEY and CDR2 SVGEGT come from the germline V gene. CDR3 size: 16 residues. The junction had 9 bases not matched to a gene; V was cut back by 0 bases and J by 9 bases. This CDR3 is CASSYSSASGDLEQFF. CDR3 nucleotides: TGTGCCAGCAGTTACTCGTCGGCTAGCGGGGATCTTGAGCAGTTCTTC.

The chain carries TRBV7-3 and TRBJ2-1; D might be TRBD2 (5 bases). V lost 5 bases to trimming and J lost 5 bases, with 16 bases between them. The CDR3 has 15 residues. CDR1 SGHTA and CDR2 FQGTGA come from the germline V gene. CDR3 in amino acids: CASSLDSSPDNEQFF. Written as DNA, the CDR3 is TGTGCCAGCAGCCTGGACTCCTCCCCAGACAATGAGCAGTTCTTC.